The T cell receptor (beta chain) under discussion was sequenced for a study of T cell changes during pregnancy in multiple sclerosis. The CDR3 has 11 amino acids. In germline, CDR1 is MNHEY, CDR2 SMNVEV (reference sequence). The germline V and J ends were trimmed by 5 bases and 7 bases, with 8 bases remaining between them. Libraries were prepared by immunoSEQ multiplex PCR; TCRdb keeps only in-frame clonotypes and omits some of them. The table has 35,000 to 50,000 clones, around 90% seen once. This chain links TRBV27 with TRBJ1-2; maybe TRBD1 (5 bases). The TCR was taken from a female donor with multiple sclerosis, enrolled in a pregnancy study. The source material was CD4+ T cells from peripheral blood mononuclear cells, sampled in the second trimester of pregnancy. The CDR3 DNA reads TGTGCCAGCAGTAACGGGGGTGGCTACACCTTC. Residues: CASSNGGGYTF.